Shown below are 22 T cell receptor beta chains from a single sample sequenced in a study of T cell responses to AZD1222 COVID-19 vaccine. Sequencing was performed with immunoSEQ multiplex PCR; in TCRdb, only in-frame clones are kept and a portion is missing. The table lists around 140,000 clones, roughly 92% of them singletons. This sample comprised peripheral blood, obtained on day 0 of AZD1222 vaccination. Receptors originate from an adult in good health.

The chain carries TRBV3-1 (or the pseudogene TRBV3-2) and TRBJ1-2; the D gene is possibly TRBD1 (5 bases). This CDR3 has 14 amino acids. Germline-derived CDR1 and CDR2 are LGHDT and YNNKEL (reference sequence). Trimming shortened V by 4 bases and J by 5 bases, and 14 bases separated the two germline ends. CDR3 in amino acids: CASSRLPGPYGYTF. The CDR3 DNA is TGTGCCAGCAGCCGTCTCCCGGGACCGTATGGCTACACCTTC.

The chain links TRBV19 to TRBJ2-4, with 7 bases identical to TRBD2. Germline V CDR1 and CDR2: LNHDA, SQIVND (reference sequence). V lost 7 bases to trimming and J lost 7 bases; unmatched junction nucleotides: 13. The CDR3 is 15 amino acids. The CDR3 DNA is TGTGCCAGTACCGCCATAGGGGAGGGGCGGAACATTCAGTACTTC. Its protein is CASTAIGEGRNIQYF.

The CDR3 here is CASSLGWNYEQYF. As DNA, the CDR3 is TGTGCCAGCAGCCTAGGGTGGAACTACGAGCAGTACTTC. The chain employs TRBV3-1 (or the pseudogene TRBV3-2) and TRBJ2-7; D gene unclear. The CDR3 runs 13 residues. The V gene lost 4 bases and the J gene lost 3 bases, with 10 bases spanning the gap. Germline CDR1 LGHDT, CDR2 YNNKEL (reference sequence).

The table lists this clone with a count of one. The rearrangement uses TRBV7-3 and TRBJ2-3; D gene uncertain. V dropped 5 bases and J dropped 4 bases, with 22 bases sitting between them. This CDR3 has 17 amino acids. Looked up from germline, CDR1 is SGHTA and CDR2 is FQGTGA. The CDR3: CASSTHSRSSQADTQYF. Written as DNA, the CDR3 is TGTGCCAGCAGCACCCACTCTAGGTCCAGTCAGGCAGATACGCAGTATTTT. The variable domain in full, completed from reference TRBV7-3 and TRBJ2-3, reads GAGVSQTPSNKVTEKGKYVELRCDPISGHTALYWYRQSLGQGPEFLIYFQGTGAADDSGLPNDRFFAVRPEGSVSTLKIQRTERGDSAVYLCASSTHSRSSQADTQYFGPGTRLTVL.

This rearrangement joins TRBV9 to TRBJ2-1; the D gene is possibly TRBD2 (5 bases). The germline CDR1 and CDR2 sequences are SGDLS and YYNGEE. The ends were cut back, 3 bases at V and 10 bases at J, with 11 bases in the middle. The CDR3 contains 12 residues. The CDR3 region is CASSAERREQFF. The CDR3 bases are TGTGCCAGCAGCGCCGAGCGGCGGGAGCAGTTCTTC.

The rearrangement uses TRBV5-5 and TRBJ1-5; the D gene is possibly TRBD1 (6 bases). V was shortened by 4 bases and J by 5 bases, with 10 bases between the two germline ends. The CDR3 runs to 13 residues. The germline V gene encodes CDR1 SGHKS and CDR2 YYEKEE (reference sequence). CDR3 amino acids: CASSPTGHQPQHF. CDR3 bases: TGTGCCAGCAGCCCTACAGGGCATCAGCCCCAGCATTTT.

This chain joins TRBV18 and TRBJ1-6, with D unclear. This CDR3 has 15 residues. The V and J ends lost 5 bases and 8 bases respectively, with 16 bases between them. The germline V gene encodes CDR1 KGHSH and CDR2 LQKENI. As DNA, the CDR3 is TGTGCCAGCTCAACTAACGGGATTTGGGATTCACCCCTCCACTTT. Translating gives CASSTNGIWDSPLHF.

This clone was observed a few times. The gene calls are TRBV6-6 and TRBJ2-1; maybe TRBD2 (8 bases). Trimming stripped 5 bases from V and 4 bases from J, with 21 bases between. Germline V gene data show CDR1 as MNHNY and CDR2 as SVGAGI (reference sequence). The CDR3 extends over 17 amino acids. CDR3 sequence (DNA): TGTGCCAGCAGTCCCCAGGGGGGGCGGGAGGTTTACAATGAGCAGTTCTTC. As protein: CASSPQGGREVYNEQFF.

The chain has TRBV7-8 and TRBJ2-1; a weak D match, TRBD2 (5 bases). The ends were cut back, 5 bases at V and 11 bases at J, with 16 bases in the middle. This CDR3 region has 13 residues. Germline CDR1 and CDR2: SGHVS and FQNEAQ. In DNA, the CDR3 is TGTGCCAGCAGCCTAGAAGAGGGATCACAGCAGTTCTTC. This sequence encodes CASSLEEGSQQFF.

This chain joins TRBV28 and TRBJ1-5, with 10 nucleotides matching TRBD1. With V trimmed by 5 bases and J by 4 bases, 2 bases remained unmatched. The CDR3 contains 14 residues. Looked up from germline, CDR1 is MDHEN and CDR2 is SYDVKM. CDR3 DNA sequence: TGTGCCAGCAGTGTGGGACAGGGGAATCAGCCCCAGCATTTT. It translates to CASSVGQGNQPQHF.

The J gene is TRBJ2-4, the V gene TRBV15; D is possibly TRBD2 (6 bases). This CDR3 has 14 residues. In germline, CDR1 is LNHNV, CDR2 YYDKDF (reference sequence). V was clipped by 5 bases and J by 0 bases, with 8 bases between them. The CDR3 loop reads CATSLAVAKNIQYF. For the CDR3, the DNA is TGTGCCACCAGCTTAGCGGTAGCCAAAAACATTCAGTACTTC.

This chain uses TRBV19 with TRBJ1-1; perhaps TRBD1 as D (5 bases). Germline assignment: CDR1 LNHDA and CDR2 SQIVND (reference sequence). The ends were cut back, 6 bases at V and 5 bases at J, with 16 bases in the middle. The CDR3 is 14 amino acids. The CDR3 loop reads CASRSGPKNTEAFF. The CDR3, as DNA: TGTGCCAGTAGATCGGGACCCAAGAATACTGAAGCTTTCTTT. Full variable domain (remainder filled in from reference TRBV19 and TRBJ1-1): DGGITQSPKYLFRKEGQNVTLSCEQNLNHDAMYWYRQDPGQGLRLIYYSQIVNDFQKGDIAEGYSVSREKKESFPLTVTSAQKNPTAFYLCASRSGPKNTEAFFGQGTRLTVV.

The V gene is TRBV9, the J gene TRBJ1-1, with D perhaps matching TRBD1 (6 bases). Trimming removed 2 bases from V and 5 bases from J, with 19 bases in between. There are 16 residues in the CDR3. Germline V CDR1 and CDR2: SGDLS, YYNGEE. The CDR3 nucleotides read TGTGCCAGCAGCGTCTCGGGGTGGGGGGCTATTACTGAAGCTTTCTTT. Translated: CASSVSGWGAITEAFF. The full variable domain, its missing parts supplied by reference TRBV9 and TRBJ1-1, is DSGVTQTPKHLITATGQRVTLRCSPRSGDLSVYWYQQSLDQGLQFLIQYYNGEERAKGNILERFSAQQFPDLHSELNLSSLELGDSALYFCASSVSGWGAITEAFFGQGTRLTVV.

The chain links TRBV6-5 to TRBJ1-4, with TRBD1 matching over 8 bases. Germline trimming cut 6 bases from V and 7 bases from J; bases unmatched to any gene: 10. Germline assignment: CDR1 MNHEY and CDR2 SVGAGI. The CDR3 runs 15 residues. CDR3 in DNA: TGTGCCAGCAGCCGATGGACAGGGAGAGGTGAAAAACTGTTTTTT. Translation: CASSRWTGRGEKLFF.

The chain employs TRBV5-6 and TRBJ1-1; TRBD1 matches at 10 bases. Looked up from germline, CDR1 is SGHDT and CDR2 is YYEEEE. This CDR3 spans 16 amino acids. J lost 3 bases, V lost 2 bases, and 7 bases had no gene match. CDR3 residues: CASSFLGQGSYTEAFF. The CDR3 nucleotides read TGTGCCAGCAGCTTCCTGGGACAGGGGTCTTACACTGAAGCTTTCTTT. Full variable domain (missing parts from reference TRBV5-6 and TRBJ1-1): DAGVTQSPTHLIKTRGQQVTLRCSPKSGHDTVSWYQQALGQGPQFIFQYYEEEERQRGNFPDRFSGHQFPNYSSELNVNALLLGDSALYLCASSFLGQGSYTEAFFGQGTRLTVV.

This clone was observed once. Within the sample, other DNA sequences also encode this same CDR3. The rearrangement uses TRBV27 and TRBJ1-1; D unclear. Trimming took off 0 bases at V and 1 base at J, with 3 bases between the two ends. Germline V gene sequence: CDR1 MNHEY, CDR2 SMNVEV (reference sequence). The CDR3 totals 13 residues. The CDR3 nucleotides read TGTGCCAGCAGTTTATCGAGGAACACTGAAGCTTTCTTT. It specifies CASSLSRNTEAFF.

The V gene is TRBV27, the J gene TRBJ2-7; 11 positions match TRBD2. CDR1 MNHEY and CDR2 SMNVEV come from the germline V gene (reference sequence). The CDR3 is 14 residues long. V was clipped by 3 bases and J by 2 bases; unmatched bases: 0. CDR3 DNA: TGTGCCAGCAGTTTGACTAGCGGGGCCTACGAGCAGTACTTC. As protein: CASSLTSGAYEQYF.

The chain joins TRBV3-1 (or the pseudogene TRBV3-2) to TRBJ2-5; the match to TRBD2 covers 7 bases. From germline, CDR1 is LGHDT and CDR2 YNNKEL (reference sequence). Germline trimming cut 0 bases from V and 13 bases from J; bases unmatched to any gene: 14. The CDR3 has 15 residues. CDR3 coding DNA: TGTGCCAGCAGCCAAGAAAGAGCGGGAACATGGGGTCGGTACTTC. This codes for CASSQERAGTWGRYF.

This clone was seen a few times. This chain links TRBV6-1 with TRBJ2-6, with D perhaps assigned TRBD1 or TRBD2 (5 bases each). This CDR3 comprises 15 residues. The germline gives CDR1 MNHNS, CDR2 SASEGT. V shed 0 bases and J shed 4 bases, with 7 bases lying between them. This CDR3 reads CASSEAGDGANVLTF. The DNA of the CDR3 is TGTGCCAGCAGTGAAGCAGGGGACGGGGCCAACGTCCTGACTTTC.

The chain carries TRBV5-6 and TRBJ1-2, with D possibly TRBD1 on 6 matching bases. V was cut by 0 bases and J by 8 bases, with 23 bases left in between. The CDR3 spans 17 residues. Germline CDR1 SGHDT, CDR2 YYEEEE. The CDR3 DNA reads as TGTGCCAGCAGCTTGGGGTTAACAGGGCCCCCTGATGGAGGCTACACCTTC. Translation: CASSLGLTGPPDGGYTF.

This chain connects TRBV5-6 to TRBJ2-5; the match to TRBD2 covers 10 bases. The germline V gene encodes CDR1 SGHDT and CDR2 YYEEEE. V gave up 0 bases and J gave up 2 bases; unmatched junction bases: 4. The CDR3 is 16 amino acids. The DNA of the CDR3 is TGTGCCAGCAGCTTGGTCCCTAGCGGGGGTCAAGAGACCCAGTACTTC. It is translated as CASSLVPSGGQETQYF. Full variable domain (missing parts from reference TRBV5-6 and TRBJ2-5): DAGVTQSPTHLIKTRGQQVTLRCSPKSGHDTVSWYQQALGQGPQFIFQYYEEEERQRGNFPDRFSGHQFPNYSSELNVNALLLGDSALYLCASSLVPSGGQETQYFGPGTRLLVL.

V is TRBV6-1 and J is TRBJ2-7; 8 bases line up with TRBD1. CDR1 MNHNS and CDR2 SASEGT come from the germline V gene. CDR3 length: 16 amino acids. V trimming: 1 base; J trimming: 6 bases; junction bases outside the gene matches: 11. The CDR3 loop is CASSEGSPGQVGEQYF. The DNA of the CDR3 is TGTGCCAGCAGTGAAGGAAGCCCGGGACAGGTCGGCGAGCAGTACTTC.